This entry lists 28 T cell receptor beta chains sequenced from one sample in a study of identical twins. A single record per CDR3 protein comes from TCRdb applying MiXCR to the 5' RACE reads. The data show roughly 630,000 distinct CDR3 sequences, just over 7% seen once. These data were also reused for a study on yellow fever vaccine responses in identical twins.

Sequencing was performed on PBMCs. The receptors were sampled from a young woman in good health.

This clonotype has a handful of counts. CDR3 DNA: TGTGCCAGCAGCTTTGGAGGGGCGGGGGGACAAACAAGGACCGGGGAGCTGTTTTTT. Its translation: CASSFGGAGGQTRTGELFF. The V and J genes are TRBV5-4 and TRBJ2-2; the match to TRBD2 covers 8 bases. CDR3 length equals 19 residues. CDR1 SGHNT and CDR2 YYREEE come from the germline V gene (reference sequence). J gave up 5 bases and V 2 bases, and 17 bases lay outside the gene matches. Complete variable domain (other parts from reference TRBV5-4 and TRBJ2-2): ETGVTQSPTHLIKTRGQQVTLRCSSQSGHNTVSWYQQALGQGPQFIFQYYREEENGRGNFPPRFSGLQFPNYSSELNVNALELDDSALYLCASSFGGAGGQTRTGELFFGEGSRLTVL.

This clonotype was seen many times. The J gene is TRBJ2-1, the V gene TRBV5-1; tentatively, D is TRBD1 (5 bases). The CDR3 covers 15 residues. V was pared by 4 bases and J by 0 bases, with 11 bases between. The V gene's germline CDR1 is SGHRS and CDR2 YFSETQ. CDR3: CASSPAGNSYNEQFF. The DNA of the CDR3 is TGCGCCAGCAGCCCAGCAGGGAACTCCTACAATGAGCAGTTCTTC.

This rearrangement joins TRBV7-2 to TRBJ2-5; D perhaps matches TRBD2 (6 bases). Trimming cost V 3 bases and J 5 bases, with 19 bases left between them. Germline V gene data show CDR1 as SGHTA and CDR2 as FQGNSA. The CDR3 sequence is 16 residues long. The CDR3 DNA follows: TGTGCCAGCAGCTTGCTAGGCGGGGTGTTGGGGGAGACCCAGTACTTC. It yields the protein CASSLLGGVLGETQYF.

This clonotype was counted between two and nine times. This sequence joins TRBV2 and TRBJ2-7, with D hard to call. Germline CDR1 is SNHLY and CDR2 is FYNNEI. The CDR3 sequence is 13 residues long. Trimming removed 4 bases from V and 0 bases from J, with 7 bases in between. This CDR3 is CASSGRISYEQYF. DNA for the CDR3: TGTGCCAGCAGTGGACGGATCTCCTACGAGCAGTACTTC.

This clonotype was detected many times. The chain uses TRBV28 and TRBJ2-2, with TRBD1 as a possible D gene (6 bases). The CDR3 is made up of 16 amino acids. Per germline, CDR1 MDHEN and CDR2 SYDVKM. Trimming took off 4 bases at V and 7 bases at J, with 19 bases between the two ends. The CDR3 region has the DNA TGTGCCAGCAGTTCCCAGACCCTTCGGACAGTCGGGGAGCTGTTTTTT. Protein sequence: CASSSQTLRTVGELFF.

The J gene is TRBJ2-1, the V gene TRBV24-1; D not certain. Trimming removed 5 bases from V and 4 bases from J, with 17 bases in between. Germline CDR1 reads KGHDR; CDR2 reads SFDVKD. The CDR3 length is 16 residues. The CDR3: CATSGAPLRSYNEQFF. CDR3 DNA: TGTGCCACCAGTGGGGCTCCACTTAGGTCATACAATGAGCAGTTCTTC.

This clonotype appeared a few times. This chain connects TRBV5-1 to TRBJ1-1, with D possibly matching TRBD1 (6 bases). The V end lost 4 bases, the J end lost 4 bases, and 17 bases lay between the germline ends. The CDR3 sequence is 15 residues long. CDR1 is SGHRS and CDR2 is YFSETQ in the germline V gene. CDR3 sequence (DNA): TGCGCCAGCAGCCCGGAGGGGGTTTTGAGCACTGAAGCTTTCTTT. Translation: CASSPEGVLSTEAFF.

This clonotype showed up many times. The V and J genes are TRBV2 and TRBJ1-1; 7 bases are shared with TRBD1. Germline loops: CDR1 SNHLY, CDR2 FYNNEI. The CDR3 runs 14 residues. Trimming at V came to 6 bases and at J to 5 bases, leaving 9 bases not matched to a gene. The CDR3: CASRGRQGSTEAFF. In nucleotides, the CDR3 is TGTGCCAGCAGGGGTCGACAGGGATCGACTGAAGCTTTCTTT.

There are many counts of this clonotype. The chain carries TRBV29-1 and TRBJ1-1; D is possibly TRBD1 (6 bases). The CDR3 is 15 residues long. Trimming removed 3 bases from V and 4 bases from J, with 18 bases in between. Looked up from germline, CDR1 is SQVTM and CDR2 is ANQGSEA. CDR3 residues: CSVEPGWGPGTEAFF. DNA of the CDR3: TGCAGCGTTGAGCCGGGTTGGGGGCCTGGCACTGAAGCTTTCTTT.

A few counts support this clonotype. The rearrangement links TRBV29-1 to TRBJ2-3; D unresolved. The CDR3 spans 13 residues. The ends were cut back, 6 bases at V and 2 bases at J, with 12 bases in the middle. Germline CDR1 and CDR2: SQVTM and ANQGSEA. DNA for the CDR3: TGCAGCGTCCGACTTACTTTCACAGATACGCAGTATTTT. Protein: CSVRLTFTDTQYF.

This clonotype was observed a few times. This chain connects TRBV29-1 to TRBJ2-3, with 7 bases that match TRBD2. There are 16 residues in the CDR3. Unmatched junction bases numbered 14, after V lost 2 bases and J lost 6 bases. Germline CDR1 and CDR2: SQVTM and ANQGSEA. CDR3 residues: CSVETRRSEGGDTQYF. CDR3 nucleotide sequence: TGCAGCGTTGAAACCAGGAGGAGCGAGGGAGGGGATACGCAGTATTTT.

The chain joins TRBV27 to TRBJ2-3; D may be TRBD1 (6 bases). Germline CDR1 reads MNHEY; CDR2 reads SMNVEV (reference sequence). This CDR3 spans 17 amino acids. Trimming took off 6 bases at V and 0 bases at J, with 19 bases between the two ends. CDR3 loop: CASSITPTGPSTDTQYF. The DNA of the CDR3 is TGTGCCAGCAGCATTACCCCGACAGGCCCAAGCACAGATACGCAGTATTTT.

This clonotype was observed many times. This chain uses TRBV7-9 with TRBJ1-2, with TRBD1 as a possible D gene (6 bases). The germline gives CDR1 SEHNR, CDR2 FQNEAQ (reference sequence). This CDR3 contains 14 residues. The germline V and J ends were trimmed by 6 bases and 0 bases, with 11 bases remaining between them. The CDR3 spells CASSWTDPNYGYTF. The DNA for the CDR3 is TGTGCCAGCAGTTGGACAGACCCTAACTATGGCTACACCTTC.

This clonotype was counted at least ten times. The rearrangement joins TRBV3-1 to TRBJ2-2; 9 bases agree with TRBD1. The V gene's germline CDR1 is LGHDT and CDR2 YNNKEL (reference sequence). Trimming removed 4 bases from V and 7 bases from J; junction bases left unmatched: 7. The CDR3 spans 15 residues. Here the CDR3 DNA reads TGTGCCAGCAGCCCACGGACAGGGGAAGGCGGGGAGCTGTTTTTT. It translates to CASSPRTGEGGELFF.

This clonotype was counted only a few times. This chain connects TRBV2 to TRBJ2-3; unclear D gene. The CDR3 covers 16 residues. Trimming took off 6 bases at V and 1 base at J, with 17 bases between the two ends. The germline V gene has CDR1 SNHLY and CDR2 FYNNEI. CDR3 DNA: TGTGCCAGCAGCGCCTATTTTTTGGACCGCACAGATACGCAGTATTTT. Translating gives CASSAYFLDRTDTQYF. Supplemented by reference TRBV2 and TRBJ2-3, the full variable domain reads EPEVTQTPSHQVTQMGQEVILRCVPISNHLYFYWYRQILGQKVEFLVSFYNNEISEKSEIFDDQFSVERPDGSNFTLKIRSTKLEDSAMYFCASSAYFLDRTDTQYFGPGTRLTVL.

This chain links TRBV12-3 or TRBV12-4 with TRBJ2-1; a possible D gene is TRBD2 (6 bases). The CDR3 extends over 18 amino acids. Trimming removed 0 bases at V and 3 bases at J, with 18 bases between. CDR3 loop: CASSLAHAGKVYYNEQFF. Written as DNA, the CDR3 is TGTGCCAGCAGTTTAGCGCACGCGGGGAAAGTTTACTACAATGAGCAGTTCTTC.

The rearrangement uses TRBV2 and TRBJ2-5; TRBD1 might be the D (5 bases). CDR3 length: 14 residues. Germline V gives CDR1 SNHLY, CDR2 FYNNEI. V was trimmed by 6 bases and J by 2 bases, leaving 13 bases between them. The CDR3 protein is CASRPSTVQETQYF. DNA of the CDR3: TGTGCCAGCAGGCCTTCGACAGTGCAAGAGACCCAGTACTTC. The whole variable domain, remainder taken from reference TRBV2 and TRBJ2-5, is EPEVTQTPSHQVTQMGQEVILRCVPISNHLYFYWYRQILGQKVEFLVSFYNNEISEKSEIFDDQFSVERPDGSNFTLKIRSTKLEDSAMYFCASRPSTVQETQYFGPGTRLLVL.

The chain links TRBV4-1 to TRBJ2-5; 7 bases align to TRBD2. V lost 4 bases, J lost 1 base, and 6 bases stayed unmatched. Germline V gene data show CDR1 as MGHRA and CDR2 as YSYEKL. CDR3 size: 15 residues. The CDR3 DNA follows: TGCGCCAGCAGCCTAACAAGGACTAGCCAAGAGACCCAGTACTTC. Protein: CASSLTRTSQETQYF.

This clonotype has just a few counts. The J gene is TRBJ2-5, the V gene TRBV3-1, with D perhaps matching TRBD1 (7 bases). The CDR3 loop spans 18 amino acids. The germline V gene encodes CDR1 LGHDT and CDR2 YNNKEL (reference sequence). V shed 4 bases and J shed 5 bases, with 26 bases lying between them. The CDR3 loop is CASSRKVQGGVKVETQYF. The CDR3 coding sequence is TGTGCCAGCAGCCGTAAAGTTCAGGGGGGAGTAAAAGTTGAGACCCAGTACTTC.

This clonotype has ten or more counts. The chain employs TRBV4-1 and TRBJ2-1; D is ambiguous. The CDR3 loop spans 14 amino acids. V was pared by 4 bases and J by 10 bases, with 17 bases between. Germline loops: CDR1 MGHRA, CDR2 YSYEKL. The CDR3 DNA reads TGCGCCAGCAGCCTCGAGCTAATTCGCTTAGAGCAGTTCTTC. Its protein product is CASSLELIRLEQFF.

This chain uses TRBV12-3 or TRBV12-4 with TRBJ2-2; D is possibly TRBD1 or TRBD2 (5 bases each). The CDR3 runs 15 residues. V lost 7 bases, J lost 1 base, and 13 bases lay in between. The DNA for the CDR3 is TGTGCCAGCATCCACCGGGACGGGAACACCGGGGAGCTGTTTTTT. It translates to CASIHRDGNTGELFF.

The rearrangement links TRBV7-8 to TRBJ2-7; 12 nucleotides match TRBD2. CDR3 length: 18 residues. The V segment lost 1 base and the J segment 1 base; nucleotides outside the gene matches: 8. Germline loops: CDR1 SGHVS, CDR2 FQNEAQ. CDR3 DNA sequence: TGTGCCAGCAGCTTAGGGGGACTAGGACTAGCGGGATCCTACGAGCAGTACTTC. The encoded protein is CASSLGGLGLAGSYEQYF.

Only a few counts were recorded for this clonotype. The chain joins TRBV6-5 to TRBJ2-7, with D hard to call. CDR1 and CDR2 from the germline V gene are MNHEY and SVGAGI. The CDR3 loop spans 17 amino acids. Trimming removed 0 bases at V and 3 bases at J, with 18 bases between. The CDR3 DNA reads TGTGCCAGCAGTTACTCAGCATCCGGAAACGCGGTCTACGAGCAGTACTTC. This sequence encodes CASSYSASGNAVYEQYF.

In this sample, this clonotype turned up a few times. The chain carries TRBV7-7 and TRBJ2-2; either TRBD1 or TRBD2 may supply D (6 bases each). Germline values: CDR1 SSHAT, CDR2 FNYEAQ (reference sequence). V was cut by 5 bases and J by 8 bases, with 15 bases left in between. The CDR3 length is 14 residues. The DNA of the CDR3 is TGTGCCAGCAGCCCCACTACAGGGAGGGGGGAGCTGTTTTTT. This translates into CASSPTTGRGELFF.

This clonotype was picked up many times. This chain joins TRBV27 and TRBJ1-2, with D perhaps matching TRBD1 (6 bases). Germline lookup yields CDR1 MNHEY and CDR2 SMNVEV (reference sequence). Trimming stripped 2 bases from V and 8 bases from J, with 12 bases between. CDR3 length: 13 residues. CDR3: CASSLRWGGGYTF. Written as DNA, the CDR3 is TGTGCCAGCAGTTTACGCTGGGGGGGCGGCTACACCTTC.

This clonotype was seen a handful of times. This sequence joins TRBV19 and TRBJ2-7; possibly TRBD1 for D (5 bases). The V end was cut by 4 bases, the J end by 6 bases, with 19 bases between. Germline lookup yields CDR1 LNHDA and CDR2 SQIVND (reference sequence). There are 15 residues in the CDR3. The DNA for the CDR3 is TGTGCCAGTAGTACCACACTGGGGCTTTTTGGCGAGCAGTACTTC. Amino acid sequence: CASSTTLGLFGEQYF. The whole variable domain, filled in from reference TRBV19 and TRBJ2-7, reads DGGITQSPKYLFRKEGQNVTLSCEQNLNHDAMYWYRQDPGQGLRLIYYSQIVNDFQKGDIAEGYSVSREKKESFPLTVTSAQKNPTAFYLCASSTTLGLFGEQYFGPGTRLTVT.

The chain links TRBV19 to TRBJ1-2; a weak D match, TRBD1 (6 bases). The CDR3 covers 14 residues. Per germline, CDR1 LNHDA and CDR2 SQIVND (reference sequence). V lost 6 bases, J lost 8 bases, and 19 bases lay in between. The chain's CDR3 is CASSNRVLYSGYTF. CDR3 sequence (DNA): TGTGCCAGTAGCAACAGGGTTCTTTATAGCGGCTACACCTTC.

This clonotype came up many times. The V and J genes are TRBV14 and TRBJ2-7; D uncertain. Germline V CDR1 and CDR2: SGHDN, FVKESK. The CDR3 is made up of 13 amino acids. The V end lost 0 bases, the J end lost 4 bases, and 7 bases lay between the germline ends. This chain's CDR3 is CASSQDHMYEQYV. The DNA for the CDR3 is TGTGCCAGCAGCCAAGACCACATGTACGAGCAGTACGTC.